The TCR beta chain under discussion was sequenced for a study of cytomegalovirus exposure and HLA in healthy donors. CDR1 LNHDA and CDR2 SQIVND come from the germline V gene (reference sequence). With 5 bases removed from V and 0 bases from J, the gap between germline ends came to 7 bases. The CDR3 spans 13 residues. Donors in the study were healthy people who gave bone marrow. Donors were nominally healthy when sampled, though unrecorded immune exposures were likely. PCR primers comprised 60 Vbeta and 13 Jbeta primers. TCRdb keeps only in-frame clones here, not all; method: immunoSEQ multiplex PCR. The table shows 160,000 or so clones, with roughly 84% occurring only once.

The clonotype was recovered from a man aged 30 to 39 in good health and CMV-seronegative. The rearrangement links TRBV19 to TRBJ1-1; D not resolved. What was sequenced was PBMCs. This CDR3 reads CASSYSMNTEAFF. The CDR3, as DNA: TGTGCCAGTAGTTACAGCATGAACACTGAAGCTTTCTTT.